The 6 T cell receptor beta chains presented below share a single source sample, sequenced in a study of tumor and adjacent non-tumor tissue in lung cancer. No cell sorting was done before RNA was extracted from the tissue. Distant lung tissue was collected more than 3 cm away from the tumor edge. Three rounds of nested PCR, following a modified ARM-PCR protocol, produced the TCRbeta library. One entry per CDR3 protein, called by TCRdb with MiXCR from the multiplex PCR reads. The data hold around 76,000 distinct CDR3 sequences, with approximately 82% observed a single time. The specimen was distant non-tumor lung tissue. The receptor source for this set is a man in his sixties or seventies with non-small cell lung cancer.

This clonotype was detected ten times or more. This chain links TRBV6-6 with TRBJ1-1; D is uncertain. CDR3 length equals 12 residues. CDR1 MNHNY and CDR2 SVGAGI come from the germline V gene (reference sequence). The V gene lost 6 bases and the J gene lost 3 bases, with 8 bases spanning the gap. The CDR3 region is CASRVPDTEAFF. In DNA, the CDR3 is TGTGCCAGCAGGGTGCCTGACACTGAAGCTTTCTTT.

On this clonotype itself: One end of the junction fails to match germline, which may point to a read error. CDR3 coding DNA: TGTGCCAGCAGACGGTCGACCCTCGGTAATTCACCCCTCCATTTT. Translation: CASRRSTLGNSPLHF. This chain connects TRBV4-2 to TRBJ1-6, with no clear D. This CDR3 has 15 residues. Germline V gives CDR1 LGHNA, CDR2 YNFKEQ.

About this clonotype: Because the CDR3 is missing its conserved closing phenylalanine or tryptophan, this is likely a read error. V and J are TRBV11-1 and TRBJ1-2, with 9 bases aligning to TRBD1. Germline-derived CDR1 and CDR2 are SGHAT and FQDESV (reference sequence). The CDR3 contains 13 residues. CDR3 DNA: TGTGCCATCAGCACGGGACAGGGCTATGGCTACACCATC. It translates to CAISTGQGYGYTI.

The chain carries TRBV7-9 and TRBJ2-3; D not certain. The CDR3 extends over 12 amino acids. In germline, CDR1 is SEHNR, CDR2 FQNEAQ (reference sequence). The V end lost 4 bases, the J end lost 12 bases, and 14 bases lay between the germline ends. DNA for the CDR3: TGTGCCAGCAGCTCCCCCCGCGATATACAGTATTTT. Translation: CASSSPRDIQYF.

On this clonotype: This sequence may be a read error, since a much larger clone differs from it by one base. The V and J genes are TRBV20-1 and TRBJ2-1; a weak D match, TRBD2 (5 bases). Germline V gene sequence: CDR1 DFQATT, CDR2 SNEGSKA (reference sequence). The CDR3 is made up of 16 amino acids. Trimming left V 4 bases short and J 7 bases short, with 23 bases between. Here the CDR3 reads CSATGSGITRLNEQFF. The DNA for the CDR3 is TGCAGTGCTACTGGGTCCGGGATCACCCGATTAAATGAGCAGTTCTTC.

The chain links TRBV25-1 to TRBJ2-5; no reliable D call. The germline V gene has CDR1 MGHDK and CDR2 SYGVNS. The length of the CDR3 is 16 residues. Trimming cost V 4 bases and J 3 bases, with 18 bases left between them. This chain's CDR3 is CASSGKGRDWEETQYF. DNA for the CDR3: TGTGCCAGCAGTGGGAAGGGCAGAGATTGGGAAGAGACCCAGTACTTC.